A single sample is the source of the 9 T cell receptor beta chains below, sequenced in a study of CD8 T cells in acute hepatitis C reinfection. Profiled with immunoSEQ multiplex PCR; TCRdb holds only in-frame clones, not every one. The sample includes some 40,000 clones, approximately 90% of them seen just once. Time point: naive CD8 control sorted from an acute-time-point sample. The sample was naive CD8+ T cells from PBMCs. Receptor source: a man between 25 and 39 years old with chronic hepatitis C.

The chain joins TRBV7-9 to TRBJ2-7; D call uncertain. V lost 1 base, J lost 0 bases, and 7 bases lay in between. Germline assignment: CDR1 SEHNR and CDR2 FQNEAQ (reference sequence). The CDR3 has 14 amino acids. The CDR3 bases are TGTGCCAGCAGCTTAGTCACGGCCTCCTACGAGCAGTACTTC. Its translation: CASSLVTASYEQYF.

As DNA, the CDR3 is TGCGCCAGCAGCTTGTTGACCACCGGGGAGCTGTTTTTT. It specifies CASSLLTTGELFF. V and J are TRBV5-1 and TRBJ2-2, with D hard to call. The length of the CDR3 is 13 residues. The V end was cut by 1 base, the J end by 4 bases, with 5 bases between. In germline, CDR1 is SGHRS, CDR2 YFSETQ.

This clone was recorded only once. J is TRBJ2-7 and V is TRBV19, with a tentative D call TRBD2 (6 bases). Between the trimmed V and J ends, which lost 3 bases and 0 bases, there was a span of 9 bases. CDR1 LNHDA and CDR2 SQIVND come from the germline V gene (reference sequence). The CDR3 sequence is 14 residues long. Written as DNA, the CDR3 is TGTGCCAGTAGTATGGGCGGGGACTCCTACGAGCAGTACTTC. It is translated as CASSMGGDSYEQYF. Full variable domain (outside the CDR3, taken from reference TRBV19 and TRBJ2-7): DGGITQSPKYLFRKEGQNVTLSCEQNLNHDAMYWYRQDPGQGLRLIYYSQIVNDFQKGDIAEGYSVSREKKESFPLTVTSAQKNPTAFYLCASSMGGDSYEQYFGPGTRLTVT.

DNA of the CDR3: TGTGCCAGCAGCGTAGCTACAGGGCAATCTCCCCCTCCCGCCCTTGGCTACACCTTC. Its translation is CASSVATGQSPPPALGYTF. This chain connects TRBV9 to TRBJ1-2; possibly TRBD1 for D (6 bases). The CDR3 sequence is 19 residues long. Per the germline V gene, CDR1 is SGDLS and CDR2 is YYNGEE. V gave up 0 bases and J gave up 7 bases, with 28 bases separating them.

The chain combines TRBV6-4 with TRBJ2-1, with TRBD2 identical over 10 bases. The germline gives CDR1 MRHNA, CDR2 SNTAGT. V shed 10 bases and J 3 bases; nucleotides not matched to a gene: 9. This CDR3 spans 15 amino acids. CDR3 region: CATKGLAVGYNEQFF. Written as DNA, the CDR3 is TGTGCCACCAAAGGACTAGCGGTCGGCTACAATGAGCAGTTCTTC.

CDR3 sequence reads: CASSIWGRTETQYF. The CDR3 bases are TGTGCCAGTAGTATTTGGGGTCGGACAGAGACCCAGTACTTC. This chain connects TRBV19 to TRBJ2-5; D unclear. The CDR3 has 14 residues. Trimming took 3 bases from V and 4 from J, leaving 12 bases between them. Germline V gene lookup returns CDR1 LNHDA and CDR2 SQIVND (reference sequence).

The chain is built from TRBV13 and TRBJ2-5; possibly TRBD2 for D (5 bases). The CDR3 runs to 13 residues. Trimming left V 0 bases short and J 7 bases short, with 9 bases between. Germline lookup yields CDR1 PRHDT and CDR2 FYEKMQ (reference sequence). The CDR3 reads CASSLGRGVTQYF. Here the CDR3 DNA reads TGTGCCAGCAGCTTAGGCCGGGGAGTGACCCAGTACTTC.

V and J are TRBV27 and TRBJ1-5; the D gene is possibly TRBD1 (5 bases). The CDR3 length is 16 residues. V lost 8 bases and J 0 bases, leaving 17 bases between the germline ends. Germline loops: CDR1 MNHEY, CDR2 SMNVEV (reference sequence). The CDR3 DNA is TGTGCCAGCGCGAGGGACGTCAGTTATAGCAATCAGCCCCAGCATTTT. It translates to CASARDVSYSNQPQHF.

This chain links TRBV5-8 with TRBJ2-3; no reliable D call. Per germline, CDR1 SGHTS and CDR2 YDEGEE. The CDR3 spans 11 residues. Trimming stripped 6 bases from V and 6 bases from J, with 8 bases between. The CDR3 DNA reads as TGTGCCAGCACCCCGTCTGATACGCAGTATTTT. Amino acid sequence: CASTPSDTQYF.